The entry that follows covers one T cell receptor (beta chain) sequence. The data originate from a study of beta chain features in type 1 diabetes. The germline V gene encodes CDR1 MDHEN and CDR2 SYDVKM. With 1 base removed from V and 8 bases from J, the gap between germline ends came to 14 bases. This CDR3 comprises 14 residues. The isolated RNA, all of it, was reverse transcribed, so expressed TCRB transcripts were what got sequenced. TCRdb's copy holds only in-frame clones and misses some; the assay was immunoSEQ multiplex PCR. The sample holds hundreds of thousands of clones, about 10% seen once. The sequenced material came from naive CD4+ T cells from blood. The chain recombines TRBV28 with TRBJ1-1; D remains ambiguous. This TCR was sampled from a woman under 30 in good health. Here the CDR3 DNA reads TGTGCCAGCAGTTTATCAGCCGTCCCAGCCGAAGCTTTCTTT. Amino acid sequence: CASSLSAVPAEAFF.